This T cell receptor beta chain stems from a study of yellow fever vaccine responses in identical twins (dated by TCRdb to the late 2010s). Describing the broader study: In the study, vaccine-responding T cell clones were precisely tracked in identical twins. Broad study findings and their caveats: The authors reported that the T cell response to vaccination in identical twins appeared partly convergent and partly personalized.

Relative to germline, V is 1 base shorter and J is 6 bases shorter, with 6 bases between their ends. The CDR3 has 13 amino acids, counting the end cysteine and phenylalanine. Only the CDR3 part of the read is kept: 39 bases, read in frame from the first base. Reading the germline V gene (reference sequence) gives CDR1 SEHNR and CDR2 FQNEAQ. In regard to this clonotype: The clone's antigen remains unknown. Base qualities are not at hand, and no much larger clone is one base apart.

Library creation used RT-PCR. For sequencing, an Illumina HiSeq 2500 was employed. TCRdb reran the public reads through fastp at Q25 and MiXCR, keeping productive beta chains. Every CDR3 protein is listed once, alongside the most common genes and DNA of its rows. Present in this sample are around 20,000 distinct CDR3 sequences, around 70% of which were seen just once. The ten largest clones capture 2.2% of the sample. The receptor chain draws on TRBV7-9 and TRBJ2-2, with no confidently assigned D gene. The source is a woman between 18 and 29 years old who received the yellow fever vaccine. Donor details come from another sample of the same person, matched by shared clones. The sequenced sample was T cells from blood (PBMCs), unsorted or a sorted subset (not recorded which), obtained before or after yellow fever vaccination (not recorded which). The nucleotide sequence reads TGTGCCAGCAGCTTAGAGGTATCCGGGGAGCTGTTTTTT. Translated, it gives CASSLEVSGELFF.